This is a list of T cell receptor beta chains from one sample in a study of neoadjuvant anti-PD-1 for oral cavity cancer. The table came from immunoSEQ multiplex PCR; TCRdb's copy has only in-frame clones and leaves some out. The sample has roughly 15,000 clones; under 85% are singletons. The starting material was PBMCs, obtained after nivolumab (anti-PD-1) treatment. The receptors derive from a person between 35 and 79 years old with oral cavity squamous cell carcinoma. The CDR3 runs from the conserved cysteine through the conserved F or W. D genes are given only for firm matches. Clone size appears in some rows only: once, few, many, or a class for an expanded clone.

TRBJ1-2 few TRBV28 - CASSFLGESYGYTF TGTGCCAGCAGTTTCTTAGGAGAGTCCTATGGCTACACCTTC
TRBJ2-1 - TRBV27 TRBD1 CASSLGTGVHNEQFF TGTGCCAGCAGTTTAGGGACAGGGGTCCACAATGAGCAGTTCTTC
TRBJ1-1 - TRBV11-3 - CASSLVRGSEAFF TGTGCCAGCAGCTTAGTACGTGGGAGTGAAGCTTTCTTT
TRBJ2-2 - TRBV6-1 - CASSEIFGQSVDGF TGTGCCAGCAGTGAAATCTTCGGACAGTCCGTTGACGGCTTT
TRBJ1-1 - TRBV6-1 - CASRGTNTEAFF TGTGCCAGCAGGGGCACGAACACTGAAGCTTTCTTT
TRBJ2-7 - TRBV18 TRBD1 CASSPPGQTFQKPYEQYF TGTGCCAGCTCACCACCGGGACAGACTTTCCAAAAACCCTACGAGCAGTACTTC
TRBJ1-5 - TRBV19 - CASSLKLVEGQPQHF TGTGCCAGTAGTCTCAAACTTGTGGAGGGTCAGCCCCAGCATTTT
TRBJ1-2 medium-sized TRBV4-1 TRBD1 CASSQIQGTNYGYTF TGCGCCAGCAGCCAGATACAGGGGACGAACTATGGCTACACCTTC
TRBJ2-1 - TRBV6-4 - CASSDSEGDPYNEQFF TGTGCCAGCAGTGACTCAGAGGGGGACCCCTACAATGAGCAGTTCTTC
TRBJ2-7 few TRBV27 TRBD2 CASALAGAYEQYF TGTGCCAGCGCGCTAGCGGGGGCATACGAGCAGTACTTC
TRBJ2-3 - TRBV28 TRBD2 CASSSPGGSSTDTQYF TGTGCCAGCAGTTCCCCCGGGGGGAGCAGCACAGATACGCAGTATTTT
TRBJ2-3 - TRBV6-5 - CASRDPADTQYF TGTGCCAGCAGGGACCCTGCGGATACGCAGTATTTT
TRBJ2-2 - TRBV19 - CASSSQNTGELFF TGTGCCAGTAGTTCACAGAACACCGGGGAGCTGTTTTTT
TRBJ2-2 once TRBV6-5 - CASMGTTGELFF TGTGCCAGCATGGGCACCACCGGGGAGCTGTTTTTT
TRBJ1-1 - TRBV5-5 TRBD1 CASSGQGRPEAFF TGTGCCAGCAGTGGACAGGGGAGACCTGAAGCTTTCTTT
TRBJ2-7 - TRBV6-5 TRBD1 CASSYRGQGGTYEQYF TGTGCCAGCAGTTACCGGGGACAGGGAGGGACCTACGAGCAGTACTTC
TRBJ2-1 few TRBV19 TRBD2 CASSPRHGTSDNEQFF TGTGCCAGTAGTCCTCGCCACGGGACTAGCGACAATGAGCAGTTCTTC
TRBJ2-1 - TRBV10-3 - CAISGGASLNEQFF TGTGCCATCAGTGGGGGGGCCAGCTTGAATGAGCAGTTCTTC
TRBJ2-5 once TRBV7-6 - CASSLAGQQETQYF TGTGCCAGCAGCTTAGCCGGACAGCAAGAGACCCAGTACTTC
TRBJ1-1 - TRBV7-8 - CASRKDTTIYTEAFF TGTGCCAGCAGGAAGGACACCACTATCTACACTGAAGCTTTCTTT